The present TCR beta chain was sequenced within a study of shared clonotypes between healthy human individuals. Overall study results and limits: Estimated richness was generally greater in naive than memory subsets.

Data came from immunoSEQ multiplex PCR; TCRdb stores just in-frame clones and leaves some out. Among around 2,000,000 clones, about 92% were seen once, and the ten largest hold under 2%. From germline, CDR1 is SGHDN and CDR2 FVKESK. Deletions cut 0 bases from V and 7 bases from J, with 7 bases between. The CDR3 has 13 residues. Naive CD8 cells were CD45RO-negative, positively selected for CCR7, excluding terminally differentiated effector memory CD45RA+ cells. This clone showed up just once. Its cognate antigen is unknown. This rearrangement joins TRBV14 to TRBJ2-1; no clear D gene. This clonotype was obtained from a man between 18 and 35 years old in good health. Some clones in this sample may be carry-over from other donors' samples. Sequencing used naive CD8+ T cells from PBMCs. As DNA, the CDR3 is TGTGCCAGCAGCCAAGAGGTAGCAAATGAGCAGTTCTTC. Amino acid sequence: CASSQEVANEQFF.